This T cell receptor (beta chain) came from a study of human T cells and chemical hapten exposure. Study-wide context: Across samples, TCR yields varied, mostly owing to small differences in pooled library volumes.

Details on this clonotype: Antigen unknown.

Points from the study as a whole: DPC sensitization produced no change in TCRs with frequency above 1 in 1000.

What the library attached to individual cDNA molecules were unique molecular identifiers. Authors' data handling: From around 20,000 to 690,000 TCRs were found per sample, with a median of approximately 96,000. TCRdb redid the calling of the 5' RACE reads with MiXCR, one entry per CDR3 protein. TCRdb's processing, not the authors' own work, is the source of the V and J calls. The table includes tens of thousands of distinct CDR3 sequences, approximately 16% detected once. Unfractionated whole blood served as the source for total RNA extraction. This clonotype originated in a female donor in good health.

CDR3 amino acids: CASSLGRRGPGELFF. CDR3 nucleotides: TGCGCCAGCAGCTTGGGTCGCAGGGGGCCCGGGGAGCTGTTTTTT. The chain is built from TRBV5-1 and TRBJ2-2, with 8 bases that match TRBD1. This CDR3 region has 15 residues. CDR1 and CDR2 (germline): SGHRS, YFSETQ. Germline trimming cut 0 bases from V and 6 bases from J; bases unmatched to any gene: 4.